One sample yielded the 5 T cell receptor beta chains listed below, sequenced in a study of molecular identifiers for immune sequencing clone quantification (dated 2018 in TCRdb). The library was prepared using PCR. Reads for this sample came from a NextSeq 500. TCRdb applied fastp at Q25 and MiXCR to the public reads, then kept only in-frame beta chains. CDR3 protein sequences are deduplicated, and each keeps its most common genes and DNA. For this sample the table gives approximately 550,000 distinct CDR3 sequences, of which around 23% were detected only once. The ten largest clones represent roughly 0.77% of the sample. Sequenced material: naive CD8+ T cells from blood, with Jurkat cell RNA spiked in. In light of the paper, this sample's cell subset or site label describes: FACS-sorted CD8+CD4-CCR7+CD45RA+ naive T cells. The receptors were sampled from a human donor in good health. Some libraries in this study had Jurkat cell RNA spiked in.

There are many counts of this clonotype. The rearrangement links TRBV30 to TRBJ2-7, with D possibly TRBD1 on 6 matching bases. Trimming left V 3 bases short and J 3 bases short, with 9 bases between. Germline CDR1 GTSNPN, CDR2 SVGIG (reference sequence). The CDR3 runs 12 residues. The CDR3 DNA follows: TGTGCCTGGAGCCTGGACAGCTACGAGCAGTACTTC. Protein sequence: CAWSLDSYEQYF.

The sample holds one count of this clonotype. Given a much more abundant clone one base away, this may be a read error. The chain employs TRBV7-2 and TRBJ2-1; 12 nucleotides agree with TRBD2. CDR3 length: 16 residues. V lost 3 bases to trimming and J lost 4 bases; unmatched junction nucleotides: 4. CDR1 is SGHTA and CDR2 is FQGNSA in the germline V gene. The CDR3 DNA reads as TGTGCCAGCAGCTTCCTAGCGGGGGGGCGTTACAATGAGCAGTTCTTC. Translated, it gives CASSFLAGGRYNEQFF. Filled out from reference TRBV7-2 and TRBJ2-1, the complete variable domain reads GAGVSQSPSNKVTEKGKDVELRCDPISGHTALYWYRQSLGQGLEFLIYFQGNSAPDKSGLPSDRFSAERTGGSVSTLTIQRTQQEDSAVYLCASSFLAGGRYNEQFFGPGTRLTVL.

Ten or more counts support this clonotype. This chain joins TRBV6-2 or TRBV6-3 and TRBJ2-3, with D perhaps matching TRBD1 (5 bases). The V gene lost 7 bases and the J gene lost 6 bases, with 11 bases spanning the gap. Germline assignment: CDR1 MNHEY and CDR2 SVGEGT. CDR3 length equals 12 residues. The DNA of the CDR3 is TGTGCCAGCACCCAGGGCTTGGATACGCAGTATTTT. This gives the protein CASTQGLDTQYF.

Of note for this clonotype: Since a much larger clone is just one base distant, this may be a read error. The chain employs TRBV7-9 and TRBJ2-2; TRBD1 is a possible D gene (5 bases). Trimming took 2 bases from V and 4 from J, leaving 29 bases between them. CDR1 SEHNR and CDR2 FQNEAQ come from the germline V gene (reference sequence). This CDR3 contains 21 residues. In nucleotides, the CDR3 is TGTGCCAGCAGCTTAAGTGTGATTGGACATGCTGTCTTCGCGAGCACCGGGGAGCTGTTTTTT. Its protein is CASSLSVIGHAVFASTGELFF.

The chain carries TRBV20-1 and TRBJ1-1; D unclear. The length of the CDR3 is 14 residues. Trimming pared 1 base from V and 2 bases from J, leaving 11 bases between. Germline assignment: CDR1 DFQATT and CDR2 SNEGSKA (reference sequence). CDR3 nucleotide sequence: TGCAGTGCTAGAGGCTTGGACGGAAACACTGAAGCTTTCTTT. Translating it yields CSARGLDGNTEAFF.